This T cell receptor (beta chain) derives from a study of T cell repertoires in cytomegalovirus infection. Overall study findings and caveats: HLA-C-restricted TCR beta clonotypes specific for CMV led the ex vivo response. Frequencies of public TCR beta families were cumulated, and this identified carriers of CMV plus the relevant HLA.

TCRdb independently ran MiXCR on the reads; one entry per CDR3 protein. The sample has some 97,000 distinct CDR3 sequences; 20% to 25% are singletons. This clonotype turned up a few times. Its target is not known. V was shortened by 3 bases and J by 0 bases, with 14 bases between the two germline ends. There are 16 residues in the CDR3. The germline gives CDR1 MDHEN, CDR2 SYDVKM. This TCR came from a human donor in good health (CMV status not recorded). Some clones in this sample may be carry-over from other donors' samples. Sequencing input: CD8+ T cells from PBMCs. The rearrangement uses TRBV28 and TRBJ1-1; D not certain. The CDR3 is CASSFVLRGMNTEAFF. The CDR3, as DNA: TGTGCCAGCAGTTTCGTGTTACGAGGGATGAACACTGAAGCTTTCTTT.